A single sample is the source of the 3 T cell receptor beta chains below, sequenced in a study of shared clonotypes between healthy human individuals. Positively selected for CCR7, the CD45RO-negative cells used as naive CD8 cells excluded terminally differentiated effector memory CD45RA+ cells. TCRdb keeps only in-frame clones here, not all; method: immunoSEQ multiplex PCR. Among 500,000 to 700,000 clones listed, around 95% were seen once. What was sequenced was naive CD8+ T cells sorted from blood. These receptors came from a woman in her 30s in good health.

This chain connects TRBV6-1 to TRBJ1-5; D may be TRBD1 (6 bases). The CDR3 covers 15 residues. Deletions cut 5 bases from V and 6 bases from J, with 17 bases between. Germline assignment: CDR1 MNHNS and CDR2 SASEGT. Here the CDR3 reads CASSLRRTAPQPQHF. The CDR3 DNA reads TGTGCCAGCAGTCTAAGGCGGACAGCCCCTCAGCCCCAGCATTTT.

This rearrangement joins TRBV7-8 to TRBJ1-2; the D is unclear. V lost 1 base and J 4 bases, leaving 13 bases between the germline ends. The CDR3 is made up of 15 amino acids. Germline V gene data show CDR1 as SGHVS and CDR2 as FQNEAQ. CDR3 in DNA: TGTGCCAGCAGCTTAGGTCCGGGAGGGTCCTATGGCTACACCTTC. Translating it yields CASSLGPGGSYGYTF.

The CDR3 nucleotides read TGTGCCAGCAGCGCCAGGGACTCAAGCTCTGGGGCCAACGTCCTGACTTTC. This translates into CASSARDSSSGANVLTF. This sequence joins TRBV7-3 and TRBJ2-6; D may be TRBD2 (6 bases). Germline values: CDR1 SGHTA, CDR2 FQGTGA. Trimming removed 5 bases from V and 0 bases from J, with 14 bases in between. CDR3 length: 17 amino acids.